The clone carrying this T cell receptor beta chain was counted ten times or more. What it binds is unknown. This sample was included in a study of T cells after yellow fever vaccination. Study details: Libraries from low-cell-number fractions were prepared with the SMART-Seq v4 Ultra Low Input RNA kit. Study findings and constraints: Only a small proportion of the clonotypes turned up in both the CD4 and the CD8 compartments, likely arising from convergent recombination.

In TCRdb, the 5' RACE reads were re-called with MiXCR into one record per CDR3 protein. The sample contains 110,000 to 150,000 distinct CDR3 sequences, around 6.3% of which appear only once. This TCR came from a man aged 25-45 years who received the YFV17D yellow fever vaccine. The specimen comprised CD4+ T cells sorted from PBMCs, sampled 10 days after the yellow fever booster vaccination.

This CDR3 is CASSFGGSYNEQFF. DNA for the CDR3: TGCGCCAGCAGCTTCGGCGGCTCCTACAATGAGCAGTTCTTC. This rearrangement joins TRBV5-1 to TRBJ2-1; D unresolved. This CDR3 has 14 residues. The germline V and J ends were trimmed by 2 bases and 0 bases, with 6 bases remaining between them. CDR1 and CDR2 (germline): SGHRS, YFSETQ.